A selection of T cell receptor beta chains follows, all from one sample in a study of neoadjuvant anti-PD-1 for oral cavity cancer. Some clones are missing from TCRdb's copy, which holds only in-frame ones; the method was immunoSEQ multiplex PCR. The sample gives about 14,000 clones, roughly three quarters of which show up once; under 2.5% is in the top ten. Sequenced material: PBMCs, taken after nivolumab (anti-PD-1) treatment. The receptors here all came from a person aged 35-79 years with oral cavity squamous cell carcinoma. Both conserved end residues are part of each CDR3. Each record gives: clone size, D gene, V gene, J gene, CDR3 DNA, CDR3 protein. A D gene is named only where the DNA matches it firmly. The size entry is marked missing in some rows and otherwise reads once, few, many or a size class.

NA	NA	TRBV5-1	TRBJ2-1	TGCGCCAGCAGCTTGGAGCCTAGCGAGGGGCGTGAGCAGTTCTTC	CASSLEPSEGREQFF
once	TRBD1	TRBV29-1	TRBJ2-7	TGCAGCGTTGAGGAGTGTTTTGGACAGGGACGGTTCGAGCAGTACTTC	CSVEECFGQGRFEQYF
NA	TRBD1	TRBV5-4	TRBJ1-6	TGTGCCAGCAGTATTAACAGGGGCAATTCACCCCTCCACTTT	CASSINRGNSPLHF
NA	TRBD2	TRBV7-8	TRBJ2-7	TGTGCCAGCAGCTTTCGGAGACTAGCGGGTTACGAGCAGTACTTC	CASSFRRLAGYEQYF
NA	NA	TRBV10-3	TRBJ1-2	TGTGCCATCAGTGAGAGAGCTAACTATGGCTACACCTTC	CAISERANYGYTF
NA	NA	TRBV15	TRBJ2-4	TGTGCCACCAGCAGAGATTGGTCGGGGAACATTCAGTACTTC	CATSRDWSGNIQYF
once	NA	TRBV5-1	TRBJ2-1	TGCGCCAGCAGCGGTACCCTTGGGGAGGAAGGGTCCTACAATGAGCAGTTCTTC	CASSGTLGEEGSYNEQFF
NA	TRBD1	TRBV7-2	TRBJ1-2	TGTGCCAGCAGCTTCGACAGGGGGCATAGCTATGGCTACACCTTC	CASSFDRGHSYGYTF
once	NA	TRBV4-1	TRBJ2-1	TGCGCCAGCAGCCACAGGAGAGGGGCTAATGAGCAGTTCTTC	CASSHRRGANEQFF
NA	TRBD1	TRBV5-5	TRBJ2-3	TGTGCCAGCAGCCCCAGCACCGGGACAGGGTCCACAGATACGCAGTATTTT	CASSPSTGTGSTDTQYF
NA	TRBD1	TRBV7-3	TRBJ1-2	TGTGCCAGCAGCCGCGGACAGGGGGTAAACTATGGCTACACCTTC	CASSRGQGVNYGYTF
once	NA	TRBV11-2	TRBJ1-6	TGTGCCAGCAGCTTAGATTTTGCGACGGGGGGAAATTCACCCCTCCACTTT	CASSLDFATGGNSPLHF
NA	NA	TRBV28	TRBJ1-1	TGTGCCAGCAGCCAAAACCCTGGGAACAGGGTTGGAGCTTTCTTT	CASSQNPGNRVGAFF
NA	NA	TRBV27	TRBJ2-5	TGTGCCAGCAGTTCACCAGGGGTCCAAGAGACCCAGTACTTC	CASSSPGVQETQYF
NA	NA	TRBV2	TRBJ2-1	TGTGCCAGCAGTGGGGGGGACATTAATGAGCAGTTCTTC	CASSGGDINEQFF
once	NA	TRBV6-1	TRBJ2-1	TGTGCCAGCAGTGAAACGGGTGGGAGCGGTTACAATGAGCAGTTCTTC	CASSETGGSGYNEQFF
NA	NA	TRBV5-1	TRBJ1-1	TGCGCCAGCAGCCCGCCACAGGGAGACACTGAAGCTTTCTTT	CASSPPQGDTEAFF
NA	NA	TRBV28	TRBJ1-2	TGTGCCAGCAGTGCGACCAGCTGGGGGCGTAACTATGGCTACACCTTC	CASSATSWGRNYGYTF
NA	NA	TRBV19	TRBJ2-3	TGTGCCAGTAGTACAAGGGCAGATACGCAGTATTTT	CASSTRADTQYF
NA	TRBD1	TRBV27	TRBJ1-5	TGTGCCAGCAGTTTAGTCAGGGGGCTAAATCAGCCCCAGCATTTT	CASSLVRGLNQPQHF
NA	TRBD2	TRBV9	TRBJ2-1	TGTGCCAGCAGCTCTCGCGGGGGAATTTACAATGAGCAGTTCTTC	CASSSRGGIYNEQFF
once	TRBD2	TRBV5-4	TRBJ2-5	TGTGCCAGCAGCTTGCGACGAGTACTAGCGGGAGGGCCCAGGCAAGAGACCCAGTACTTC	CASSLRRVLAGGPRQETQYF
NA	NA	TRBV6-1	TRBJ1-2	TGTGCCAGCAGTGAATACGGGGTGGGCTATGGCTACACCTTC	CASSEYGVGYGYTF
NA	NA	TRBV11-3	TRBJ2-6	TGTGCCAGCAGCCCCGAAAGCGACGTCCTGACTTTC	CASSPESDVLTF
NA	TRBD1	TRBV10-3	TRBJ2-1	TGTGCCACCCAAGACCGGGACAGGGGGCAGGCTGAGCAGTTCTTC	CATQDRDRGQAEQFF
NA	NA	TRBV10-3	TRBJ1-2	TGTGCCATCAGTGATGGGGCCCAAGACTATGGCTACACCTTC	CAISDGAQDYGYTF
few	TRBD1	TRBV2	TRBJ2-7	TGTGCCAGCAGTGAATATTCGACAGGGGGTTACGAGCAGTACTTC	CASSEYSTGGYEQYF
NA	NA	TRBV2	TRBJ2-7	TGTGCCAGCACCCCGCCTGGGGTCACCTACGAGCAGTACTTC	CASTPPGVTYEQYF
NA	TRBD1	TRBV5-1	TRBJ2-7	TGCGCCAGCAGCTTGGGGTACAGGGGCTACGAGCAGTACTTC	CASSLGYRGYEQYF
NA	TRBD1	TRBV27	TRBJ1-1	TGTGCCAGCAGTTTACGGACAGGGGTTACTGAAGCTTTCTTT	CASSLRTGVTEAFF
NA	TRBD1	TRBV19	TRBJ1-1	TGTGCCAGTAGTGACAGGGGGACTGAAGCTTTCTTT	CASSDRGTEAFF
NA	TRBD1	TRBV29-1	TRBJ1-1	TGCAGCGTAGCCGGGACAGGGGGGCACACTGAAGCTTTCTTT	CSVAGTGGHTEAFF
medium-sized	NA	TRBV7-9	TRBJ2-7	TGTGCCAGCAGCAGTGGCACAGGGGACTACGACGAGCAGTACTTC	CASSSGTGDYDEQYF
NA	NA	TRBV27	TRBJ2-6	TGTGCCAGCAGTTTAGGGGTCTCTGGGGCCAACGTCCTGACTTTC	CASSLGVSGANVLTF
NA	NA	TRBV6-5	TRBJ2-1	TGTGCCAGCAGCGTAAGCTCCCCCGGGTACAATGAGCAGTTCTTC	CASSVSSPGYNEQFF
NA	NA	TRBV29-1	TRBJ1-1	TGCAGCGTTGAAAGGGGAGGGGCTTTCTTT	CSVERGGAFF
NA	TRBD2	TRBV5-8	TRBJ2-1	TGTGCCAGCAGCCACGGGAGGATCCTGGTGGGCAATGAGCAGTTCTTC	CASSHGRILVGNEQFF
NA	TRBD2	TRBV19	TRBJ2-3	TGTGCCAGTAGTATGCTGAGCGGGAGGGATACGCAGTATTTT	CASSMLSGRDTQYF
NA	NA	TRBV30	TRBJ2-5	TGTGCCTGGGGAGACCCTCAAGGGCACTTC	CAWGDPQGHF
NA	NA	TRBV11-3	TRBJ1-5	TGTGCCAGCAGCTCCGCAACTTCGACCCTCTATAGCAATCAGCCCCAGCATTTT	CASSSATSTLYSNQPQHF
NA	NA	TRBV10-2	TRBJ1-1	TGCGCCAGCAGTGAGGCGGTGAACACTGAAGCTTTCTTT	CASSEAVNTEAFF
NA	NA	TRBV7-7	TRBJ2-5	TGTGCTAGCAGCTTAGGGGTGGCGGAGACCCAGTACTTC	CASSLGVAETQYF
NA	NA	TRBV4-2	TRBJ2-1	TGTGCCAGCAGCGACAGGTACTCCTACAATGAGCAGTTCTTC	CASSDRYSYNEQFF
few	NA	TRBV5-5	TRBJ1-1	TGTGCCAGCAGTGGGGCGGGCGGAGCCAGAGTGAACACTGAAGCTTTCTTT	CASSGAGGARVNTEAFF
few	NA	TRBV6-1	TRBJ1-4	TGTGCCAGCAGTGAGCCAGGGTCTAATGAAAAACTGTTTTTT	CASSEPGSNEKLFF
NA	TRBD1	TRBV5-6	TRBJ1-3	TGTGCCAGCAGCAAGGGACAGCTCTCTGGAAACACCATATATTTT	CASSKGQLSGNTIYF
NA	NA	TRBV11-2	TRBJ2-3	TGTGCCAGCAGCTTAGACCCGGGGACAGATACGCAGTATTTT	CASSLDPGTDTQYF
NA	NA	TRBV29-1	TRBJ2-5	TGCAGCGTTGATTTACAAGAGACCCAGTACTTC	CSVDLQETQYF
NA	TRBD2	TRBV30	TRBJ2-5	TGTGCCTGGAGTGCAGCGGGGGGTGCGACCCAGTACTTC	CAWSAAGGATQYF
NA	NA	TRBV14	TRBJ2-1	TGTGCCAGCAGCCAGAGAAGGTTAGCCTACAATGAGCAGTTCTTC	CASSQRRLAYNEQFF
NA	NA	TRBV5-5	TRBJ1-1	TGTGCCAGCAGCTTCTCACCGACGGCAAACACTGAAGCTTTCTTT	CASSFSPTANTEAFF
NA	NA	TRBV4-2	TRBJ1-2	TGTGCCAGCAGCCAAGATCTCGGGGGTGGCTACACCTTC	CASSQDLGGGYTF
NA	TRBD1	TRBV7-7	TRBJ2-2	TGTGCTAGCAGCCTTGGGACAGGGAATCCCGGGGAGCTGTTTTTT	CASSLGTGNPGELFF
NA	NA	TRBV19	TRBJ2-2	TGTGCCAGTAGTATATTCGGTACTCTGAACACCGGGGAGCTGTTTTTT	CASSIFGTLNTGELFF
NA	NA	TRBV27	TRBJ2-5	TGTGCCAGCAGTTTCGGACGGGGGACAGAGACCCAGTACTTC	CASSFGRGTETQYF
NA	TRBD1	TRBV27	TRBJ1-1	TGTGCCAGCAGTTTTGTGGGGGGACAGGGAGACACTGAAGCTTTCTTT	CASSFVGGQGDTEAFF
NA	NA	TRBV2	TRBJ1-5	TGTGCCAGCAGCTTCACATCTCTAGACAATCAGCCCCAGCATTTT	CASSFTSLDNQPQHF
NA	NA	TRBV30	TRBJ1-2	TGTGCCTGGATTCGAGGCAACTATGGCTACACCTTC	CAWIRGNYGYTF
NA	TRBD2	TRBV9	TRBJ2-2	TGTGCCAGCAGCCAATCGGCGGGAGGGCCCACCGGGGAGCTGTTTTTT	CASSQSAGGPTGELFF